These 25 T cell receptor beta chains were sequenced from one sample in a study of blood T cell repertoires in COVID-19. Only in-frame clones appear in the TCRdb table, and some are missing; sequencing was by immunoSEQ multiplex PCR. The table includes tens of thousands of clones, around 84% detected once. Sequencing was performed on peripheral blood. The receptors come from a human donor in a cohort sampled during active COVID-19.

The rearrangement uses TRBV24-1 and TRBJ1-5, with 8 positions matching TRBD1. Losses at the gene ends were 4 bases for V and 0 bases for J; bases not matched to a gene: 7. This CDR3 has 17 amino acids. Germline CDR1 and CDR2: KGHDR and SFDVKD. CDR3 sequence reads: CATSEGRQGNSNQPQHF. In DNA, the CDR3 is TGTGCCACCAGTGAGGGCAGACAGGGGAATAGCAATCAGCCCCAGCATTTT.

J is TRBJ2-7 and V is TRBV27, with 7 bases lining up with TRBD2. Germline V lookup: CDR1 MNHEY, CDR2 SMNVEV (reference sequence). This CDR3 is built from 11 residues. V was clipped by 8 bases and J by 2 bases; unmatched bases: 0. The CDR3 DNA follows: TGTGCCAGCGGACTAGCCTACGAGCAGTACTTC. Translating it yields CASGLAYEQYF.

V and J are TRBV28 and TRBJ2-7, with TRBD1 matching over 10 bases. Germline trimming cut 6 bases from V and 4 bases from J; bases unmatched to any gene: 15. The CDR3 runs 17 residues. The germline V gene encodes CDR1 MDHEN and CDR2 SYDVKM. CDR3 amino acids: CASRTTLRDRGRYEQYF. The CDR3 nucleotides read TGTGCCAGCAGGACAACTTTACGGGACAGGGGCAGGTACGAGCAGTACTTC.

This chain links TRBV7-6 with TRBJ1-6; 9 positions agree with TRBD1. Germline V gene data show CDR1 as SGHVS and CDR2 as FNYEAQ. After removal of 0 bases from V and 10 bases from J, the junction contained 1 base not matched to a gene. The CDR3 spans 14 residues. This CDR3 is CASSLATGGSPLHF. Here the CDR3 DNA reads TGTGCCAGCAGCTTAGCGACAGGGGGATCACCCCTCCACTTT.

This chain links TRBV4-3 with TRBJ2-7; 8 positions match TRBD2. J lost 2 bases, V lost 3 bases, and 6 bases had no gene match. The CDR3 has 15 residues. Germline V gene data show CDR1 as LGHNA and CDR2 as YSLEER. The CDR3 loop is CASSHASGLAYEQYF. CDR3 DNA sequence: TGCGCCAGCAGCCATGCTAGCGGGCTGGCCTACGAGCAGTACTTC.

The J gene is TRBJ2-1, the V gene TRBV24-1, with a possible D match to TRBD1 (5 bases). The V end was cut by 2 bases, the J end by 0 bases, with 10 bases between. Germline loops: CDR1 KGHDR, CDR2 SFDVKD. The CDR3 is made up of 16 amino acids. The CDR3 DNA sequence: TGTGCCACCAGTGATTCGACAGCGAGCTCCTACAATGAGCAGTTCTTC. Residues: CATSDSTASSYNEQFF.

V usage is TRBV14 and J usage is TRBJ1-6; 8 bases align to TRBD1. Trimming removed 5 bases from V and 8 bases from J; junction bases left unmatched: 5. The length of the CDR3 is 14 residues. Germline values: CDR1 SGHDN, CDR2 FVKESK. CDR3 DNA: TGTGCCAGCAGCGTCACAGGGGGTGATTCACCCCTCCACTTT. It translates to CASSVTGGDSPLHF.

This chain joins TRBV5-8 and TRBJ1-2; 8 nucleotides line up with TRBD1. CDR1 is SGHTS and CDR2 is YDEGEE in the germline V gene. The CDR3 has 13 amino acids. J gave up 8 bases and V 2 bases, and 5 bases lay outside the gene matches. The CDR3 sequence: CASSFQGAQGYTF. DNA for the CDR3: TGTGCCAGCAGCTTCCAGGGGGCGCAGGGCTACACCTTC.

The J gene is TRBJ1-5, the V gene TRBV29-1; 8 nucleotides match TRBD1. The CDR3 covers 12 residues. From germline, CDR1 is SQVTM and CDR2 ANQGSEA. Trimming removed 8 bases from V and 4 bases from J; junction bases left unmatched: 4. The CDR3 DNA reads as TGCAGCATACGGACAGGGAATCAGCCCCAGCATTTT. It translates to CSIRTGNQPQHF.

The chain links TRBV6-2 or TRBV6-3 to TRBJ1-5; TRBD1 might be the D (5 bases). V was trimmed by 0 bases and J by 4 bases, leaving 7 bases between them. There are 14 residues in the CDR3. Germline CDR1 reads MNHEY; CDR2 reads SVGEGT. In DNA form, the CDR3 reads TGTGCCAGCAGTTACTCCTCAGGGAATCAGCCCCAGCATTTT. Its protein is CASSYSSGNQPQHF.

The chain couples TRBV5-1 to TRBJ1-6, with 11 bases lining up with TRBD1. This CDR3 comprises 16 residues. The V and J ends lost 0 bases and 10 bases, in that order; junction bases with no gene match: 6. Germline V gene lookup returns CDR1 SGHRS and CDR2 YFSETQ. CDR3 bases: TGCGCCAGCAGCTTGGATGGACAGGGGGCAGGATCACCCCTCCACTTT. This translates into CASSLDGQGAGSPLHF.

This chain connects TRBV6-5 to TRBJ2-7, with D possibly TRBD2 on 5 matching bases. Trimming cost V 6 bases and J 3 bases, with 18 bases left between them. CDR1 and CDR2 (germline): MNHEY, SVGAGI. CDR3 length equals 15 residues. CDR3 sequence reads: CASSGLELGNYEQYF. CDR3 nucleotide sequence: TGTGCCAGCAGCGGACTGGAACTGGGGAACTACGAGCAGTACTTC.

The chain joins TRBV19 to TRBJ2-6; D gene unclear. The V and J ends lost 3 bases and 2 bases respectively, with 11 bases between them. Germline CDR1 LNHDA, CDR2 SQIVND (reference sequence). This CDR3 has 16 residues. This chain's CDR3 is CASSILGPAGANVLTF. CDR3 nucleotide sequence: TGTGCCAGTAGTATTTTGGGCCCCGCTGGGGCCAACGTCCTGACTTTC.

The CDR3 reads CASSYSRIGGTRFMDEQYF. In DNA, the CDR3 is TGTGCCAGCAGTTACTCGAGAATTGGGGGCACACGATTTATGGACGAGCAGTACTTC. This chain links TRBV6-2 or TRBV6-3 with TRBJ2-7; possibly TRBD1 for D (6 bases). The CDR3 covers 19 residues. V dropped 0 bases and J dropped 5 bases, with 26 bases sitting between them. Looked up from germline, CDR1 is MNHEY and CDR2 is SVGEGT.

J is TRBJ2-1 and V is TRBV7-8; D is perhaps TRBD2 (5 bases). CDR1 and CDR2 (germline): SGHVS, FQNEAQ. Trimming shortened V by 2 bases and J by 2 bases, and 10 bases separated the two germline ends. The CDR3 length is 15 residues. Here the CDR3 reads CASSLRENPYNEQFF. For the CDR3, the DNA is TGTGCCAGCAGCTTAAGGGAGAACCCCTACAATGAGCAGTTCTTC.

The chain has TRBV28 and TRBJ1-5; D remains unclear. Trimming took off 8 bases at V and 4 bases at J, with 9 bases between the two ends. This CDR3 has 12 residues. The germline CDR1 and CDR2 sequences are MDHEN and SYDVKM. Here the CDR3 DNA reads TGTGCCAGCGGGCTTTCGAATCAGCCCCAGCATTTT. Translating gives CASGLSNQPQHF.

This chain joins TRBV6-2 or TRBV6-3 and TRBJ2-1; D might be TRBD2 (6 bases). Germline CDR1 reads MNHEY; CDR2 reads SVGEGT. The CDR3 loop spans 16 amino acids. With 6 bases removed from V and 0 bases from J, the gap between germline ends came to 15 bases. The CDR3 is CASSQWRGSSYNEQFF. In nucleotides, the CDR3 is TGTGCCAGCAGCCAATGGCGGGGTAGCTCCTACAATGAGCAGTTCTTC.

The V gene is TRBV9, the J gene TRBJ2-5, with 9 bases aligning to TRBD2. This CDR3 is built from 15 residues. Germline V gene sequence: CDR1 SGDLS, CDR2 YYNGEE. Germline trimming cut 0 bases from V and 5 bases from J; bases unmatched to any gene: 5. CDR3: CASSVGGTSSETQYF. The CDR3 DNA is TGTGCCAGCAGCGTAGGGGGGACTAGCTCCGAGACCCAGTACTTC.

The V and J genes are TRBV29-1 and TRBJ1-2; D not resolved. Between the trimmed V and J ends, which lost 3 bases and 3 bases, there was a span of 14 bases. The CDR3 runs 14 residues. Germline CDR1 is SQVTM and CDR2 is ANQGSEA. In DNA form, the CDR3 reads TGCAGCGTTGATGGAGGTAATGAGGACTATGGCTACACCTTC. Translation gives CSVDGGNEDYGYTF. Based on the CDR3 plus reference TRBV29-1 and TRBJ1-2, the full variable domain is SAVISQKPSRDICQRGTSLTIQCQVDSQVTMMFWYRQQPGQSLTLIATANQGSEATYESGFVIDKFPISRPNLTFSTLTVSNMSPEDSSIYLCSVDGGNEDYGYTFGSGTRLTVV.

The rearrangement links TRBV15 to TRBJ1-1; D uncertain. V was trimmed by 1 base and J by 1 base, leaving 7 bases between them. Germline V lookup: CDR1 LNHNV, CDR2 YYDKDF (reference sequence). The CDR3 covers 14 residues. DNA of the CDR3: TGTGCCACCAGCAGAGTTCGACAGAACACTGAAGCTTTCTTT. It is translated as CATSRVRQNTEAFF.

The chain carries TRBV10-2 and TRBJ2-1; 12 bases align to TRBD1. This CDR3 is built from 16 residues. V dropped 6 bases and J dropped 6; count of bases not matched to a gene: 9. Germline V gene sequence: CDR1 WSHSY, CDR2 SAAADI. CDR3 sequence (DNA): TGCGCCAGCAGCTACCCGGGACAGGGGGCCCCCAATGAGCAGTTCTTC. This codes for CASSYPGQGAPNEQFF.

In its sample, this clone was seen once. The genes are TRBV27 and TRBJ2-5; TRBD2 matches 7 bases. V gave up 5 bases and J gave up 3 bases; unmatched junction bases: 12. Germline-derived CDR1 and CDR2 are MNHEY and SMNVEV (reference sequence). The CDR3 covers 16 residues. This CDR3 is CASSPPDSGPKETQYF. The DNA for the CDR3 is TGTGCCAGCAGTCCCCCAGATAGCGGGCCTAAAGAGACCCAGTACTTC.

This chain uses TRBV7-9 with TRBJ2-1; 8 bases are a match to TRBD1. This CDR3 comprises 15 residues. Trimming cost V 4 bases and J 3 bases; bases outside gene matches: 5. The germline V gene has CDR1 SEHNR and CDR2 FQNEAQ (reference sequence). CDR3 in amino acids: CASSSPGGIYNEQFF. The CDR3 nucleotides read TGTGCCAGCAGCTCCCCAGGGGGCATCTACAATGAGCAGTTCTTC.

In this sample, this clone turned up a few times. This sequence joins TRBV24-1 and TRBJ1-1; 7 bases fit TRBD1. Trimming removed 9 bases from V and 6 bases from J; junction bases left unmatched: 9. The CDR3 length is 13 residues. Germline CDR1 is KGHDR and CDR2 is SFDVKD. CDR3 loop: CATLGQTRAEAFF. The CDR3 region has the DNA TGTGCCACCCTGGGACAGACTAGGGCTGAAGCTTTCTTT.

This clone has a single count. This rearrangement joins TRBV19 to TRBJ2-3, with TRBD2 matching 11 bases. CDR1 LNHDA and CDR2 SQIVND come from the germline V gene (reference sequence). CDR3 length equals 15 residues. The junction had 5 bases not matched to a gene; V was cut back by 7 bases and J by 2 bases. CDR3 region: CASTVSGRATDTQYF. CDR3 bases: TGTGCCAGTACCGTTAGCGGGAGGGCCACAGATACGCAGTATTTT.